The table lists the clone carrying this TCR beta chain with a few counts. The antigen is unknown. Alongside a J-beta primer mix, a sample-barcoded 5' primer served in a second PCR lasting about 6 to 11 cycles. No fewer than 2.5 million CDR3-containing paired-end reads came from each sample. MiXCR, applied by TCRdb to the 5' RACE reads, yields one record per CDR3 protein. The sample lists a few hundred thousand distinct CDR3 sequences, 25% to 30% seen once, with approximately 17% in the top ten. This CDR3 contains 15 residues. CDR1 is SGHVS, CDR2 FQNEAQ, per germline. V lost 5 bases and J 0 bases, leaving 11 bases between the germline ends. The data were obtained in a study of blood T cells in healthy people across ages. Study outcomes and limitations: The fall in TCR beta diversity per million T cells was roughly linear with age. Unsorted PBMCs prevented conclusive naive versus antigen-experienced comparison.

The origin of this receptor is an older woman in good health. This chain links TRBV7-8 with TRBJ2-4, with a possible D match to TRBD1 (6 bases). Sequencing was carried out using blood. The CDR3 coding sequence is TGTGCCAGCAGCAACAGGGACCTAGCCAAAAACATTCAGTACTTC. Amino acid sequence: CASSNRDLAKNIQYF.